This T cell receptor (beta chain) appears in the sequencing data of a study of T cell responses to AZD1222 COVID-19 vaccine. General study results and limits: Donor demographics were predominantly white British with a female majority; clonal diversity may be underestimated.

Profiling relied on immunoSEQ multiplex PCR, and the TCRdb table lists in-frame clones only, not all of them. The sample records about 150,000 clones, 90% being singletons. J gave up 3 bases and V 1 base, and 3 bases lay outside the gene matches. CDR1 and CDR2 from the germline V gene are SGHNT and YYREEE (reference sequence). The CDR3 sequence is 16 residues long. Turning to this clone: Its specificity is unknown.

The sequenced sample was peripheral blood, obtained 28 days after the second AZD1222 dose. V and J are TRBV5-4 and TRBJ2-3; 12 nucleotides match TRBD2. This TCR was sampled from an adult who received the AZD1222 COVID-19 vaccine. As DNA, the CDR3 is TGTGCCAGCAGCTTGACTAGCGGGGGGATTACAGATACGCAGTATTTT. Protein sequence: CASSLTSGGITDTQYF.